The source of this TCR beta chain is a study of shared clonotypes between healthy human individuals. As concerns this clone: Its specificity is not known.

In the naive CD8 group, cells lacked CD45RO and were positively selected for CCR7, so terminally differentiated effector memory CD45RA+ cells were left out. The ends were cut back, 5 bases at V and 4 bases at J, with 12 bases in the middle. Germline V gives CDR1 SGHTA, CDR2 FQGNSA. CDR3 length equals 13 residues. General study findings and limits: The four-donor shared clonotypes exceeded non-shared clonotypes in generation probability, with non-shared ones scoring lower.

Profiling relied on immunoSEQ multiplex PCR, and the TCRdb table lists in-frame clones only, not all of them. The profile covers around 2,100,000 clones, with about 94% appearing a single time and roughly 1% taken by the ten largest. V is TRBV7-2 and J is TRBJ2-7, with unresolved D. The material sequenced was naive CD8+ T cells sorted from blood. The clonotype was recovered from a man aged 18 to 35 in good health. CDR3 coding DNA: TGTGCCAGCAGCCCGCTCTTCGAGTACGAGCAGTACTTC. Translated: CASSPLFEYEQYF.